This T cell receptor (beta chain) was found in a study of T cell responses to AZD1222 COVID-19 vaccine. Overall study results and limits: Spike-specific TCR breadth and depth rose after two AZD1222 doses.

Details on this clone: Its target is unknown.

This CDR3 has 13 amino acids. V lost 3 bases and J 9 bases, leaving 9 bases between the germline ends. Germline CDR1 and CDR2: MNHNS and SASEGT. The table came from immunoSEQ multiplex PCR; TCRdb's copy has only in-frame clones and leaves some out. The data show 95,000 to 150,000 clones, roughly 88% seen once. The gene calls are TRBV6-1 and TRBJ1-6, with a weak D call TRBD1 (5 bases). The receptor was isolated from an adult in good health. Material: peripheral blood, obtained on day 0 of AZD1222 vaccination. The chain's CDR3 is CASSEGGVSPLHF. In nucleotides, the CDR3 is TGTGCCAGCAGTGAGGGGGGGGTTTCACCCCTCCACTTT.